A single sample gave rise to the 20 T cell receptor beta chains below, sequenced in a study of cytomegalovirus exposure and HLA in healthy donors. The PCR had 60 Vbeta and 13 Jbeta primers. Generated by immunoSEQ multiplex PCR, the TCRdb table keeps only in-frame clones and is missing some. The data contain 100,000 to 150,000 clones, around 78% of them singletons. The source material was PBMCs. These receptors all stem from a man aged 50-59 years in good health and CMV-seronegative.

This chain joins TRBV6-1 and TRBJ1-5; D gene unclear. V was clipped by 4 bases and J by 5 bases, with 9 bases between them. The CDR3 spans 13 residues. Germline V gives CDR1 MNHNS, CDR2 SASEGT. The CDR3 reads CASSGWAHQPQHF. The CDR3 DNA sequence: TGTGCCAGCAGTGGGTGGGCCCATCAGCCCCAGCATTTT.

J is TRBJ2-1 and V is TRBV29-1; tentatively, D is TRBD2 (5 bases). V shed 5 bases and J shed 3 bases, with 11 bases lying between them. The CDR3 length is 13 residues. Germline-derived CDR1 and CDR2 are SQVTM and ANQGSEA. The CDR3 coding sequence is TGCAGCGTTTTGAGCGGCCTCTACAATGAGCAGTTCTTC. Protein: CSVLSGLYNEQFF.

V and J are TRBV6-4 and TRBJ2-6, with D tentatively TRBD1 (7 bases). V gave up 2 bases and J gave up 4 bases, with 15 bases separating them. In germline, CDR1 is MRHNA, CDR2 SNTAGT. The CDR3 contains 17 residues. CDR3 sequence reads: CASSDLGRGEGANVLTF. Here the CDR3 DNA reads TGTGCCAGCAGTGACCTGGGCAGGGGGGAAGGGGCCAACGTCCTGACTTTC.

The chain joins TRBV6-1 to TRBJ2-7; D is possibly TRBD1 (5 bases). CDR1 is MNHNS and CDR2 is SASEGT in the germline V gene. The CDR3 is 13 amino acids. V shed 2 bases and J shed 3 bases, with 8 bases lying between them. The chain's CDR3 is CASSEQGVYEQYF. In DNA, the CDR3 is TGTGCCAGCAGTGAACAGGGTGTCTACGAGCAGTACTTC.

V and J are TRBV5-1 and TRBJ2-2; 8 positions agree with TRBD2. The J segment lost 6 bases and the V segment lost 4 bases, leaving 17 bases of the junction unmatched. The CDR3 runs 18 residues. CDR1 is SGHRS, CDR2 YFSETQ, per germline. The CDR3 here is CASSLSPGGVDVSGELFF. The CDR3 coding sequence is TGCGCCAGCAGCCTCAGCCCCGGGGGGGTAGATGTTTCCGGGGAGCTGTTTTTT.

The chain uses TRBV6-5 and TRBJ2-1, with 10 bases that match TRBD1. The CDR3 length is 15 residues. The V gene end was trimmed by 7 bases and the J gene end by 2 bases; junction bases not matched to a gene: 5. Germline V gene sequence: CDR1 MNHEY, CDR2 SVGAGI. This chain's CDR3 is CASTTGTGAYNEQFF. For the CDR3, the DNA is TGTGCCAGCACCACGGGGACAGGGGCCTACAATGAGCAGTTCTTC.

CDR3 in amino acids: CASRDSTIANGYTF. The CDR3 DNA reads TGTGCCAGCCGGGACAGCACTATAGCTAATGGCTACACCTTC. The J gene is TRBJ1-2, the V gene TRBV19, with 7 bases aligning to TRBD1. Trimming at V came to 9 bases and at J to 6 bases, leaving 13 bases not matched to a gene. Germline V CDR1 and CDR2: LNHDA, SQIVND (reference sequence). This CDR3 spans 14 amino acids.

CDR3: CASSEEYRADAEAFF. CDR3 nucleotides: TGTGCCAGCAGTGAAGAGTACAGGGCTGACGCTGAAGCTTTCTTT. The gene calls are TRBV6-1 and TRBJ1-1, with a weak D call TRBD1 (6 bases). The CDR3 is made up of 15 amino acids. The germline V gene has CDR1 MNHNS and CDR2 SASEGT. Trimming cost V 1 base and J 6 bases, with 15 bases left between them.

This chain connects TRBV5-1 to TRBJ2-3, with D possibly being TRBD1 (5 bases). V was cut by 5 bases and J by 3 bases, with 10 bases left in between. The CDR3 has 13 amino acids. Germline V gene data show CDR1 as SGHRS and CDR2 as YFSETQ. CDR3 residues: CASSSDSTDTQYF. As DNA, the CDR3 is TGCGCCAGCAGTTCTGACAGTACAGATACGCAGTATTTT.

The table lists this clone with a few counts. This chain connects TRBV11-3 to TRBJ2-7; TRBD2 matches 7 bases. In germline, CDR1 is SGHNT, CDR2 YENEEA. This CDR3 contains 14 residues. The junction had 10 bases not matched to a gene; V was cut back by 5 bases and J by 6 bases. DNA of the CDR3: TGTGCCAGCAGCCTTAACCGGGGGAGGGGCGAGCAGTACGTC. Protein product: CASSLNRGRGEQYV.

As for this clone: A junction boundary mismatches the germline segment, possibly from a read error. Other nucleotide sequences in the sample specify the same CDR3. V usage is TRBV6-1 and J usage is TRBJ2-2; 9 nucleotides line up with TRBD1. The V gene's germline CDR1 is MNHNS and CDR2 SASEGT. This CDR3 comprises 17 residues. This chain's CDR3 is CASSEMLGTGRNGELFF. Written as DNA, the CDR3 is TGTGCCAGCAGTGAAATGTTAGGGACAGGGAGGAACGGGGAGCTGTTCTTT.

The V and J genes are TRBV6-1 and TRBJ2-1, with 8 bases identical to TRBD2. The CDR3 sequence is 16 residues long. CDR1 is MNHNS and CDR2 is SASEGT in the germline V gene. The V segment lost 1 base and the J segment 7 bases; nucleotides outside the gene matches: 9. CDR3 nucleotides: TGTGCCAGCAGTGAAGAGATGGCGGGGGGTTTTAATGAGCAGTTCTTC. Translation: CASSEEMAGGFNEQFF.

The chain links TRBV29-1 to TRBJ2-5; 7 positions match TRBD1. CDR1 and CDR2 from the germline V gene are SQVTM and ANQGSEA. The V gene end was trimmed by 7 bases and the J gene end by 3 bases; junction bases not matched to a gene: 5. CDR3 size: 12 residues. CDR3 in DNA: TGCAGCGGCGCTACAGGGGAAGAGACCCAGTACTTC. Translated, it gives CSGATGEETQYF.

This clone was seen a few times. The CDR3, as DNA: TGTGCCAGCAGCCCACCCCCGGGTGGAGAGACCCAGTACTTC. Protein: CASSPPPGGETQYF. The chain links TRBV7-9 to TRBJ2-5; D not certain. V lost 5 bases, J lost 4 bases, and 14 bases lay in between. CDR1 and CDR2 (germline): SEHNR, FQNEAQ (reference sequence). The length of the CDR3 is 14 residues.

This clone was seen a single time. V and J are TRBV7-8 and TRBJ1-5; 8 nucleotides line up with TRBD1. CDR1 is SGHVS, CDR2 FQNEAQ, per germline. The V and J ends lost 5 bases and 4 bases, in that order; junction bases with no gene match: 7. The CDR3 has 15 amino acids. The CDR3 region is CASSRRTGRNQPQHF. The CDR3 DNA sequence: TGTGCCAGCAGCCGGAGGACAGGGAGAAATCAGCCCCAGCATTTT.

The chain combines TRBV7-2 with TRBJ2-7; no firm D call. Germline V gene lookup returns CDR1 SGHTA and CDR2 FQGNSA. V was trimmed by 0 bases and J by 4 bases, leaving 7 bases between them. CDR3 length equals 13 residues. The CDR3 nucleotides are TGTGCCAGCAGCTTAGCTGGCGGTTACGAGCAGTACTTC. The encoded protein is CASSLAGGYEQYF.

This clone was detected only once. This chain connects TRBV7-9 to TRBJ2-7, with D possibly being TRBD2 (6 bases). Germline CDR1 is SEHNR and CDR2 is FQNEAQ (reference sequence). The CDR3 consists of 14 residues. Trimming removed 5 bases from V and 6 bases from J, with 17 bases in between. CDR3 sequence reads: CASSKRAGYREQYF. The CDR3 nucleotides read TGTGCCAGCAGCAAGCGGGCAGGGTATCGCGAGCAGTACTTC.

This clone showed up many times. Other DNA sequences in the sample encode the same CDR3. CDR3 sequence: CASSPDRGSNQPQHF. The CDR3, as DNA: TGTGCCAGCTCACCAGACAGGGGGAGCAATCAGCCCCAGCATTTT. The V call is TRBV18, the J call TRBJ1-5; TRBD1 aligns across 9 bases. Germline trimming cut 2 bases from V and 1 base from J; bases unmatched to any gene: 0. Germline lookup yields CDR1 KGHSH and CDR2 LQKENI. The CDR3 is made up of 15 amino acids.

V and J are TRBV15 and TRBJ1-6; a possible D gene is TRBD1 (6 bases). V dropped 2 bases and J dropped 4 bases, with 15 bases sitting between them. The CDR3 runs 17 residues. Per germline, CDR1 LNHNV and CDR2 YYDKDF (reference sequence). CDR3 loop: CATSRTSGQIYNSPLHF. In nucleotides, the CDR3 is TGTGCCACCAGCAGAACATCCGGACAGATTTATAATTCACCCCTCCACTTT. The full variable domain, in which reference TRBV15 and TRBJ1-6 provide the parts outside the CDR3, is DAMVIQNPRYQVTQFGKPVTLSCSQTLNHNVMYWYQQKSSQAPKLLFHYYDKDFNNEADTPDNFQSRRPNTSFCFLDIRSPGLGDTAMYLCATSRTSGQIYNSPLHFGNGTRLTVT.

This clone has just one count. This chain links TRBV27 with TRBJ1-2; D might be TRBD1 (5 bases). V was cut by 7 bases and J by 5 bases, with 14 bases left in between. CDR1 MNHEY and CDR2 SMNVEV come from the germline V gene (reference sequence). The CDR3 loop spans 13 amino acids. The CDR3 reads CASTPSGGYGYTF. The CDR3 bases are TGTGCCAGCACCCCGTCCGGGGGTTATGGCTACACCTTC.